This TCR beta chain derives from a study of Ad26.COV2.S vaccination and SARS-CoV-2 variants. Study results and caveats: Vaccine recipients showed a spike-specific TCR breadth that was higher than in placebo recipients. Reportedly, after vaccination the spike-specific CD8+ and CD4+ T cell responses displayed substantial breadth.

Details on this clone: Its antigen remains unknown.

The V gene's germline CDR1 is LGHNA and CDR2 YSLEER. This CDR3 contains 16 residues. The germline V and J ends were trimmed by 0 bases and 11 bases, with 17 bases remaining between them. Method: immunoSEQ multiplex PCR; TCRdb's copy keeps in-frame clones and lacks some. The sample comprises about 350,000 clones, approximately 90% of which are singletons, and 3% to 5% rests with the top ten. Sequencing was performed on peripheral blood, taken after recovery from COVID-19. The chain has TRBV4-3 and TRBJ1-6, with D unclear. The TCR originated in a human donor who had recovered from COVID-19. The CDR3 DNA reads as TGCGCCAGCAGCCAAGATCCCCCTCCCCAGAGGGCACCCCTCCACTTT. Translating it yields CASSQDPPPQRAPLHF.